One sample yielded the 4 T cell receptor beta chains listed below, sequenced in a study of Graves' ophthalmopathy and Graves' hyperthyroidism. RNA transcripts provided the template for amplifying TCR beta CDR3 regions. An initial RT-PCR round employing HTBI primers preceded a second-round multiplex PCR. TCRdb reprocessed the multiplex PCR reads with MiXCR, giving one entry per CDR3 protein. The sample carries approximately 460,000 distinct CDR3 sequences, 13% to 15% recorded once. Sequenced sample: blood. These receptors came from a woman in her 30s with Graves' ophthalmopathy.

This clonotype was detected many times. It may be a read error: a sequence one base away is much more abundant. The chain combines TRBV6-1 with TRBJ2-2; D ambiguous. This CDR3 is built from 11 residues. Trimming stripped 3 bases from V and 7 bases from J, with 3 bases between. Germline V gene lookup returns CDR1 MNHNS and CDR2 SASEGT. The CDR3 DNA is TGTGCCAGCAGTGAGATCGGGGAGCTGTTTTTT. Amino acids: CASSEIGELFF.

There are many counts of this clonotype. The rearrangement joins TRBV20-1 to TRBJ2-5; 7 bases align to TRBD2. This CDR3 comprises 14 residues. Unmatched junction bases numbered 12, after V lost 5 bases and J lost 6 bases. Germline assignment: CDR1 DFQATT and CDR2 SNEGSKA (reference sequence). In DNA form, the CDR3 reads TGCAGTGCTCCACCGGGGCGGGAGCTGAAGACCCAGTACTTC. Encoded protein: CSAPPGRELKTQYF.

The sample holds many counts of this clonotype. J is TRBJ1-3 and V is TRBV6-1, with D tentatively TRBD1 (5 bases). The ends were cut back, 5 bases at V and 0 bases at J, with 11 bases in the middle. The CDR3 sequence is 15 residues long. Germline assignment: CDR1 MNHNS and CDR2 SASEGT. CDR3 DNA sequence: TGTGCCAGCAGTAAATCCGGGGCCTCTGGAAACACCATATATTTT. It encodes CASSKSGASGNTIYF.

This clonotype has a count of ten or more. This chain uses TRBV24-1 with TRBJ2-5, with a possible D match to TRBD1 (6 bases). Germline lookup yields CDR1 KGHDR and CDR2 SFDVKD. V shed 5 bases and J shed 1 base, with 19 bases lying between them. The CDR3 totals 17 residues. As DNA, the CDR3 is TGTGCCACCAGTGTATTTGTGCGACAGGATTTCCAAGAGACCCAGTACTTC. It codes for CATSVFVRQDFQETQYF.